These T cell receptor beta chains were read from a single sample in a study of T cell changes during pregnancy in multiple sclerosis. Libraries were prepared by immunoSEQ multiplex PCR; TCRdb keeps only in-frame clonotypes and omits some of them. Among about 38,000 clones listed, about 91% were seen once. The specimen was CD8+ T cells from peripheral blood mononuclear cells, collected after pregnancy. These receptors were obtained from a female donor with multiple sclerosis, enrolled in a pregnancy study. CDR3s include the opening cysteine and the closing phenylalanine or tryptophan. Each record gives: J gene, V gene, clone size, D gene, CDR3 protein, CDR3 DNA. D genes are given only for firm matches. Only part of the rows carry a size: once, few, many, or a class if the clone is expanded.

j_call: TRBJ1-5; v_call: TRBV28; clone_size: -; d_call: TRBD1; cdr3_aa: CASSWTGKNQPQHF; cdr3_nt: TGTGCCAGCAGCTGGACAGGAAAAAATCAGCCCCAGCATTTT
j_call: TRBJ2-1; v_call: TRBV27; clone_size: -; d_call: TRBD2; cdr3_aa: CASSFGLAGGPNEQFF; cdr3_nt: TGTGCCAGCAGTTTCGGACTAGCGGGAGGGCCGAATGAGCAGTTCTTC
j_call: TRBJ1-6; v_call: TRBV25-1; clone_size: -; d_call: -; cdr3_aa: CASRGGLSNSPLHF; cdr3_nt: TGTGCCAGTCGGGGAGGACTCAGTAATTCACCCCTCCACTTT
j_call: TRBJ1-2; v_call: TRBV4-1; clone_size: -; d_call: TRBD1; cdr3_aa: CASSQASGTGYGYTF; cdr3_nt: TGCGCCAGCAGCCAAGCCTCCGGGACAGGCTATGGCTACACCTTC
j_call: TRBJ2-7; v_call: TRBV9; clone_size: once; d_call: TRBD1; cdr3_aa: CASSAGTGGNEQYF; cdr3_nt: TGTGCCAGCAGCGCCGGGACAGGGGGCAACGAGCAGTACTTC
j_call: TRBJ2-1; v_call: TRBV11-2; clone_size: -; d_call: -; cdr3_aa: CASSPLLGPNEQFF; cdr3_nt: TGTGCCAGCAGCCCCCTCCTGGGCCCGAATGAGCAGTTCTTC
j_call: TRBJ2-1; v_call: TRBV5-1; clone_size: -; d_call: TRBD2; cdr3_aa: CASSFGGGLLNEQFF; cdr3_nt: TGCGCCAGCAGCTTCGGGGGGGGGCTTTTGAATGAGCAGTTCTTC
j_call: TRBJ1-5; v_call: TRBV5-8; clone_size: -; d_call: TRBD1; cdr3_aa: CASSSDRGLLLVQPQHF; cdr3_nt: TGTGCCAGCAGCTCCGACAGGGGCCTGCTCCTGGTTCAGCCCCAGCATTTT
j_call: TRBJ1-1; v_call: TRBV6-1; clone_size: -; d_call: -; cdr3_aa: CASSGLGHMNTEAFF; cdr3_nt: TGTGCCAGCAGTGGGTTAGGACACATGAACACTGAAGCTTTCTTT
j_call: TRBJ2-1; v_call: TRBV9; clone_size: -; d_call: TRBD2; cdr3_aa: CASSTSGSFNEQFF; cdr3_nt: TGTGCCAGCAGTACTAGCGGGAGTTTCAATGAGCAGTTCTTC
j_call: TRBJ2-5; v_call: TRBV9; clone_size: -; d_call: TRBD2; cdr3_aa: CASSAGLADGETQYF; cdr3_nt: TGTGCCAGCAGCGCCGGACTAGCGGACGGAGAGACCCAGTACTTC
j_call: TRBJ2-1; v_call: TRBV11-2; clone_size: -; d_call: TRBD2; cdr3_aa: CASSGRTSGRVYEQFF; cdr3_nt: TGTGCCAGCAGCGGGAGGACTAGCGGGAGAGTCTATGAGCAGTTCTTC
j_call: TRBJ2-1; v_call: TRBV2; clone_size: -; d_call: -; cdr3_aa: CASKGRVDEQFF; cdr3_nt: TGTGCCAGCAAAGGCAGGGTGGATGAGCAGTTCTTC
j_call: TRBJ1-2; v_call: TRBV9; clone_size: -; d_call: TRBD1; cdr3_aa: CASSLAADRVYDNYGYTF; cdr3_nt: TGTGCCAGCAGCCTGGCCGCCGACAGGGTATATGATAACTATGGCTACACCTTC
j_call: TRBJ2-1; v_call: TRBV4-2; clone_size: -; d_call: -; cdr3_aa: CASSQVRLGNEQFF; cdr3_nt: TGTGCCAGCAGCCAAGTTCGACTAGGTAATGAGCAGTTCTTC
j_call: TRBJ1-1; v_call: TRBV2; clone_size: few; d_call: -; cdr3_aa: CASRGVAEAFF; cdr3_nt: TGTGCCAGCAGAGGGGTTGCTGAAGCTTTCTTT
j_call: TRBJ2-1; v_call: TRBV14; clone_size: -; d_call: -; cdr3_aa: CASSQALASYNEQFF; cdr3_nt: TGTGCCAGCAGCCAAGCCTTGGCTTCCTACAATGAGCAGTTCTTC